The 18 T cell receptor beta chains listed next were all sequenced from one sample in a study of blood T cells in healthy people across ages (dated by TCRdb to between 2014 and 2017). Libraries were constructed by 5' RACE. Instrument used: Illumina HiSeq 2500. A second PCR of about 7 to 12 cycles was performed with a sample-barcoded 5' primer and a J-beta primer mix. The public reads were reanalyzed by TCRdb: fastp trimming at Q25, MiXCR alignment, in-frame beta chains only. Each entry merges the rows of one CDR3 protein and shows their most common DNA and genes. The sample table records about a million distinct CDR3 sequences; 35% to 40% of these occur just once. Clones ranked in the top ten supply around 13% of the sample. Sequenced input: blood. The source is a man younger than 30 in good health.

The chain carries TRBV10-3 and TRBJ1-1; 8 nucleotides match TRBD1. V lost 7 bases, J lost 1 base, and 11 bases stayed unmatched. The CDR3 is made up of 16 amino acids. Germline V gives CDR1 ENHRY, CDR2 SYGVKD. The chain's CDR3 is CAITKYQGARNTEAFF. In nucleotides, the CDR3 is TGTGCCATCACCAAATATCAGGGGGCGCGGAACACTGAAGCTTTCTTT.

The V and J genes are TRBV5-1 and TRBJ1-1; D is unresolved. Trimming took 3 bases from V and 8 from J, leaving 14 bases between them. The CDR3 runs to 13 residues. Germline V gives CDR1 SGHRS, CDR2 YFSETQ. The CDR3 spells CASSSRGGREAFF. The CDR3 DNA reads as TGCGCCAGCAGCTCCCGGGGAGGCCGGGAAGCTTTCTTT. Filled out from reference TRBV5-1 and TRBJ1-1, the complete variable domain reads KAGVTQTPRYLIKTRGQQVTLSCSPISGHRSVSWYQQTPGQGLQFLFEYFSETQRNKGNFPGRFSGRQFSNSRSEMNVSTLELGDSALYLCASSSRGGREAFFGQGTRLTVV.

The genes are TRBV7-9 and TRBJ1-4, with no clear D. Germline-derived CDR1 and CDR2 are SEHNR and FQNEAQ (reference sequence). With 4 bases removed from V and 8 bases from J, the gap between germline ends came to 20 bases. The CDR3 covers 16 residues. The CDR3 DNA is TGTGCCAGCAGCTCACGCACGGGTCGGGAGCAAGAAAAACTGTTTTTT. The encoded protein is CASSSRTGREQEKLFF.

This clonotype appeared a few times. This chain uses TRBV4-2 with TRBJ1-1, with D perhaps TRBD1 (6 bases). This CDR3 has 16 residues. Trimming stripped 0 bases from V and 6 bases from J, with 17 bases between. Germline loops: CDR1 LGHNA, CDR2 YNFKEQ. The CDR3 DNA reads TGTGCCAGCAGCCAAGATGTGGGGGCGGGATGGGCTGAAGCTTTCTTT. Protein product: CASSQDVGAGWAEAFF.

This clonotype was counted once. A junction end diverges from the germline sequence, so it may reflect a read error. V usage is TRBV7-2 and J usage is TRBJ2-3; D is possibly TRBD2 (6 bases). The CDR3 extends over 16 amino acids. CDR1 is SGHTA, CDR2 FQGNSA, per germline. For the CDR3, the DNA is TGTGCCAGCAGCCTCATTTTCGGGACTGTCACAGATAGGCAGTATTTT. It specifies CASSLIFGTVTDRQYF.

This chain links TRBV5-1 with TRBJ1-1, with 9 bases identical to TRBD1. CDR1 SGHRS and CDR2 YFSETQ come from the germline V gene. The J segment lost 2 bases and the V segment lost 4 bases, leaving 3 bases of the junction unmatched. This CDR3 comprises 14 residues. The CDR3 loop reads CASSHRGPNTEAFF. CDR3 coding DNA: TGCGCCAGCAGCCACAGGGGGCCTAACACTGAAGCTTTCTTT. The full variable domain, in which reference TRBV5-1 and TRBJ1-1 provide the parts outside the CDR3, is KAGVTQTPRYLIKTRGQQVTLSCSPISGHRSVSWYQQTPGQGLQFLFEYFSETQRNKGNFPGRFSGRQFSNSRSEMNVSTLELGDSALYLCASSHRGPNTEAFFGQGTRLTVV.

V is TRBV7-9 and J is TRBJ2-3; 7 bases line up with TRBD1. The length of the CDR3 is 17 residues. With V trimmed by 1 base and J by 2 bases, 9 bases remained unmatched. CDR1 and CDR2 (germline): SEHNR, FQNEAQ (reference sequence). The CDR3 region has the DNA TGTGCCAGCAGCTTAGAAATGACAGGGCTCTACACAGATACGCAGTATTTT. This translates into CASSLEMTGLYTDTQYF. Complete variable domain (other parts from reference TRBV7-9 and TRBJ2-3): DTGVSQNPRHKITKRGQNVTFRCDPISEHNRLYWYRQTLGQGPEFLTYFQNEAQLEKSRLLSDRFSAERPKGSFSTLEIQRTEQGDSAMYLCASSLEMTGLYTDTQYFGPGTRLTVL.

CDR3 protein: CASSLGGRGYDEQFF. The DNA of the CDR3 is TGTGCCAGCAGCTTAGGGGGCAGGGGGTACGATGAGCAGTTCTTC. V usage is TRBV13 and J usage is TRBJ2-1, with TRBD1 matching over 7 bases. Losses at the gene ends were 0 bases for V and 8 bases for J; bases not matched to a gene: 7. The CDR3 contains 15 residues. Germline CDR1 reads PRHDT; CDR2 reads FYEKMQ (reference sequence).

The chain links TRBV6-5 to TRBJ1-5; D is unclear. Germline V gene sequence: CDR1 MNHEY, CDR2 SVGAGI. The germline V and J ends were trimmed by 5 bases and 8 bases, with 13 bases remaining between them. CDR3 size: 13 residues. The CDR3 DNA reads TGTGCCAGCAGTCGACTAGACCGGGAGCCCCAGCATTTT. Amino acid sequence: CASSRLDREPQHF.

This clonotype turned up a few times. CDR3 in amino acids: CASKPDFGVTYNEQFF. CDR3 in DNA: TGTGCCAGCAAGCCAGACTTCGGTGTTACCTACAATGAGCAGTTCTTC. The chain uses TRBV6-1 and TRBJ2-1; D gene ambiguous. Germline V lookup: CDR1 MNHNS, CDR2 SASEGT. V was trimmed by 7 bases and J by 2 bases, leaving 18 bases between them. The CDR3 is 16 amino acids.

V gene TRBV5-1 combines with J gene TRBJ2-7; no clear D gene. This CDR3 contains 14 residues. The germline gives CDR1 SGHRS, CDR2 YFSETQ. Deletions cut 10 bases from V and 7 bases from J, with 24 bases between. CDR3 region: CAGIPDLPYNEQYF. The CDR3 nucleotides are TGCGCCGGCATTCCGGACCTACCTTACAATGAGCAGTACTTC.

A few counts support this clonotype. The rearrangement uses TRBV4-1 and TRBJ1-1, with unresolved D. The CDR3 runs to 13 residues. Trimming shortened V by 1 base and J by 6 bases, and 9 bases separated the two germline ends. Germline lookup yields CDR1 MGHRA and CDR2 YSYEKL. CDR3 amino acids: CASSQGLWPEAFF. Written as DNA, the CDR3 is TGCGCCAGCAGCCAAGGCTTATGGCCTGAAGCTTTCTTT.

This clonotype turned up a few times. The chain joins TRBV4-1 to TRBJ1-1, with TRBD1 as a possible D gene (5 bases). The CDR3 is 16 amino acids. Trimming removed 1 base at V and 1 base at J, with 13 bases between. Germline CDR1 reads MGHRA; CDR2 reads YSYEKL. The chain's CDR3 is CASSQGRDGQNTEAFF. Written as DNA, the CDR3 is TGCGCCAGCAGCCAAGGCCGGGACGGCCAGAACACTGAAGCTTTCTTT.

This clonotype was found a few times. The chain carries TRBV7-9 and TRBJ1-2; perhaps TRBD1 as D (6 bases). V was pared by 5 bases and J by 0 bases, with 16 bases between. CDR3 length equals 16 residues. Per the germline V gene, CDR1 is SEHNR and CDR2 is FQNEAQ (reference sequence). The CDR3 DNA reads TGTGCCAGCAGCCCCCTACAGGGACCCTCTAACTATGGCTACACCTTC. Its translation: CASSPLQGPSNYGYTF.

The CDR3 DNA reads TGTGCCAGTCAAGGGAACCCTCGGGGTTTAAACACCGGGGAGCTGTTTTTT. Encoded protein: CASQGNPRGLNTGELFF. This chain joins TRBV9 and TRBJ2-2, with a weak D call TRBD2 (5 bases). V lost 8 bases to trimming and J lost 2 bases, with 22 bases between them. CDR1 and CDR2 from the germline V gene are SGDLS and YYNGEE. The CDR3 length is 17 residues.

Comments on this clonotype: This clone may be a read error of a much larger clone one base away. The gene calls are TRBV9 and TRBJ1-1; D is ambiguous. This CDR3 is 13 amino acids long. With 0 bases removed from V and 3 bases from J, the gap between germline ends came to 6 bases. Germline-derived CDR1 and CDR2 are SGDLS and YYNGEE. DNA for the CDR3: TGTGCCAGCAGCGTAGTCCCGGACACTGAAGCTTTCTTT. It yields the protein CASSVVPDTEAFF. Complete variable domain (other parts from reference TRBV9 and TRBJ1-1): DSGVTQTPKHLITATGQRVTLRCSPRSGDLSVYWYQQSLDQGLQFLIQYYNGEERAKGNILERFSAQQFPDLHSELNLSSLELGDSALYFCASSVVPDTEAFFGQGTRLTVV.

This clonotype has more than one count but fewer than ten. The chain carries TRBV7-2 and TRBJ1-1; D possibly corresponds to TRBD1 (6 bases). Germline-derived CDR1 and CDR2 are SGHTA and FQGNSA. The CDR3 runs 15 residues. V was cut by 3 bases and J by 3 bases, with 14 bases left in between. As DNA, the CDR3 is TGTGCCAGCAGCTTCGAGGGGGATTTTGACACTGAAGCTTTCTTT. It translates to CASSFEGDFDTEAFF. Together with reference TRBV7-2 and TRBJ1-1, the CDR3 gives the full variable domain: GAGVSQSPSNKVTEKGKDVELRCDPISGHTALYWYRQSLGQGLEFLIYFQGNSAPDKSGLPSDRFSAERTGGSVSTLTIQRTQQEDSAVYLCASSFEGDFDTEAFFGQGTRLTVV.

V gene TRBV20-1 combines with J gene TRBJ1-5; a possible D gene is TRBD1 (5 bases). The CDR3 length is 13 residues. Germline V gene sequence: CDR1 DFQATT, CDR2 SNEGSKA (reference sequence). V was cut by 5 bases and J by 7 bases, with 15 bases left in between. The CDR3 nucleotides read TGCAGTGCTCAGAACAGGATAGGACAGCCCCAGCATTTT. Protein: CSAQNRIGQPQHF.